One and the same sample provided the 10 T cell receptor beta chains below, sequenced in a study of T cell changes during pregnancy in multiple sclerosis. Using immunoSEQ multiplex PCR, the repertoire was profiled, and TCRdb retains in-frame clones only, with some absent. The sample records under 65,000 clones, approximately 93% being singletons. Here the sequenced sample was CD8+ T cells from peripheral blood mononuclear cells, taken in the third trimester of pregnancy. These receptors were taken from a female donor with multiple sclerosis, enrolled in a pregnancy study.

The genes are TRBV27 and TRBJ2-7; TRBD1 might be the D (5 bases). CDR3 length equals 13 residues. V gave up 3 bases and J gave up 5 bases, with 11 bases separating them. The germline V gene has CDR1 MNHEY and CDR2 SMNVEV (reference sequence). CDR3 residues: CASSFTAGNEQYF. The CDR3 nucleotides are TGTGCCAGCAGTTTTACGGCAGGGAACGAGCAGTACTTC.

The chain joins TRBV27 to TRBJ2-7; a weak D match, TRBD2 (5 bases). Germline V gene data show CDR1 as MNHEY and CDR2 as SMNVEV (reference sequence). V was pared by 2 bases and J by 6 bases, with 5 bases between. This CDR3 contains 11 residues. This CDR3 reads CASSLGGEQYF. As DNA, the CDR3 is TGTGCCAGCAGTTTAGGAGGCGAGCAGTACTTC.

The rearrangement joins TRBV5-4 to TRBJ2-2; TRBD2 matches at 9 bases. The V and J ends lost 3 bases and 6 bases, in that order; junction bases with no gene match: 15. CDR3 length equals 18 residues. Germline values: CDR1 SGHNT, CDR2 YYREEE (reference sequence). The CDR3 DNA is TGTGCCAGCAGCTCATACCCGGGAGTGCTAGCGGGACCCGGGGAGCTGTTTTTT. Translating it yields CASSSYPGVLAGPGELFF.

The J gene is TRBJ2-3, the V gene TRBV30, with D uncertain. From germline, CDR1 is GTSNPN and CDR2 SVGIG (reference sequence). The CDR3 contains 15 residues. The V end was cut by 5 bases, the J end by 4 bases, with 19 bases between. CDR3 loop: CAWVESPPPPDTQYF. The CDR3 DNA follows: TGTGCCTGGGTAGAGTCCCCACCCCCCCCAGATACGCAGTATTTT.

The chain has TRBV14 and TRBJ2-3; TRBD2 might be the D (5 bases). This CDR3 contains 16 residues. Germline values: CDR1 SGHDN, CDR2 FVKESK. V was clipped by 0 bases and J by 0 bases, with 10 bases between them. The DNA of the CDR3 is TGTGCCAGCAGCCAAGACGAGGGCAGGAGCACAGATACGCAGTATTTT. This encodes CASSQDEGRSTDTQYF.

The chain is built from TRBV11-2 and TRBJ2-7; 7 nucleotides agree with TRBD2. Germline-derived CDR1 and CDR2 are SGHAT and FQNNGV. CDR3 size: 12 residues. V lost 5 bases to trimming and J lost 7 bases; unmatched junction nucleotides: 5. The CDR3 reads CASSPGGWEQYF. The CDR3 bases are TGTGCCAGCAGCCCCGGGGGGTGGGAGCAGTACTTC. Based on the CDR3 plus reference TRBV11-2 and TRBJ2-7, the full variable domain is EAGVAQSPRYKIIEKRQSVAFWCNPISGHATLYWYQQILGQGPKLLIQFQNNGVVDDSQLPKDRFSAERLKGVDSTLKIQPAKLEDSAVYLCASSPGGWEQYFGPGTRLTVT.

In DNA, the CDR3 is TGTGCCAGCAGTCCGGCGGCCCTAAGCTACGAGCAGTACTTC. Amino acid sequence: CASSPAALSYEQYF. The V gene is TRBV27, the J gene TRBJ2-7; D gene ambiguous. CDR1 is MNHEY, CDR2 SMNVEV, per germline (reference sequence). This CDR3 is built from 14 residues. With 5 bases removed from V and 3 bases from J, the gap between germline ends came to 14 bases.

The gene calls are TRBV30 and TRBJ2-1; D is perhaps TRBD2 (6 bases). Trimming removed 7 bases at V and 4 bases at J, with 11 bases between. From germline, CDR1 is GTSNPN and CDR2 SVGIG (reference sequence). The CDR3 has 12 residues. DNA for the CDR3: TGTGCCTTATCGCGGGGTTACAATGAGCAGTTCTTC. As protein: CALSRGYNEQFF.

The CDR3 DNA sequence: TGCGCCAGCAGTGAGTCTATAGGGATCGGGGTCGTGAAGAGCAAAGCTTTCTTT. Translated: CASSESIGIGVVKSKAFF. The chain combines TRBV10-1 with TRBJ1-1; D unclear. Between the trimmed V and J ends, which lost 0 bases and 9 bases, there was a span of 26 bases. This CDR3 is built from 18 residues. CDR1 and CDR2 from the germline V gene are WNHNN and SYGVQD (reference sequence).

The gene calls are TRBV30 and TRBJ1-2, with D unresolved. This CDR3 spans 12 amino acids. CDR1 is GTSNPN and CDR2 is SVGIG in the germline V gene (reference sequence). V was trimmed by 0 bases and J by 8 bases, leaving 10 bases between them. CDR3 sequence reads: CAWSVSGSGYTF. CDR3 nucleotides: TGTGCCTGGAGTGTATCGGGAAGCGGCTACACCTTC.